The 18 T cell receptor beta chains given below trace back to one sample, sequenced in a study of blood T cell repertoires in COVID-19. The method was immunoSEQ multiplex PCR; TCRdb's version includes in-frame clones alone and lacks a portion of them. This sample has approximately 300,000 clones, with around 88% found just once. The material sequenced was peripheral blood. All receptors come from a woman aged 45-65 years with acute or convalescent COVID-19.

The genes are TRBV2 and TRBJ1-2; 12 positions match TRBD1. Germline lookup yields CDR1 SNHLY and CDR2 FYNNEI. V trimming: 6 bases; J trimming: 4 bases; junction bases outside the gene matches: 6. The CDR3 contains 15 residues. CDR3 sequence reads: CASRAGTGGGYGYTF. CDR3 in DNA: TGTGCCAGCAGGGCCGGGACAGGGGGCGGCTATGGCTACACCTTC.

This sequence joins TRBV27 and TRBJ2-1; TRBD2 matches at 10 bases. CDR1 is MNHEY, CDR2 SMNVEV, per germline (reference sequence). V shed 7 bases and J 8 bases; nucleotides not matched to a gene: 14. The CDR3 totals 16 residues. CDR3 sequence (DNA): TGTGCCAGCACCCTCCTAAGCGGGGGGGCCCAACATGAGCAGTTCTTC. Residues: CASTLLSGGAQHEQFF.

The chain has TRBV9 and TRBJ1-3, with D possibly TRBD1 on 6 matching bases. Trimming left V 4 bases short and J 4 bases short, with 12 bases between. The CDR3 length is 14 residues. Germline CDR1 reads SGDLS; CDR2 reads YYNGEE. CDR3 sequence: CASSRQVSGNTIYF. The DNA for the CDR3 is TGTGCCAGCAGCCGACAGGTGTCCGGAAACACCATATATTTT.

The genes are TRBV30 and TRBJ1-5; D is ambiguous. V was shortened by 0 bases and J by 1 base, with 13 bases between the two germline ends. Germline CDR1 GTSNPN, CDR2 SVGIG (reference sequence). There are 16 residues in the CDR3. CDR3 coding DNA: TGTGCCTGGAGTGTACCCATCCATCGGAGCAATCAGCCCCAGCATTTT. Translation: CAWSVPIHRSNQPQHF.

The genes are TRBV9 and TRBJ2-1, with 9 bases that match TRBD1. V dropped 0 bases and J dropped 3; count of bases not matched to a gene: 4. The CDR3 is made up of 16 amino acids. Germline values: CDR1 SGDLS, CDR2 YYNGEE. CDR3 DNA sequence: TGTGCCAGCAGCGTAGTAGGGACAGGGAACTACAATGAGCAGTTCTTC. Translating it yields CASSVVGTGNYNEQFF.

The chain is built from TRBV2 and TRBJ1-2, with TRBD1 matching over 7 bases. CDR3 length: 15 residues. Germline CDR1 SNHLY, CDR2 FYNNEI. V shed 6 bases, J shed 1 base, and the junction held 8 bases outside the gene matches. CDR3 in DNA: TGTGCCAGCAGGAAGAAGGCAGGGGGTAACTATGGCTACACCTTC. Its translation: CASRKKAGGNYGYTF.

This clone came up once. The CDR3, as DNA: TGTGCCAGCAGGTTGACTAGCGGAGCGAACACCGGGGAGCTGTTTTTT. Translating it yields CASRLTSGANTGELFF. V gene TRBV5-4 combines with J gene TRBJ2-2; 9 bases fit TRBD2. From germline, CDR1 is SGHNT and CDR2 YYREEE (reference sequence). V was pared by 5 bases and J by 0 bases, with 5 bases of the junction left unmatched. The CDR3 extends over 16 amino acids.

The V gene is TRBV24-1, the J gene TRBJ2-5; perhaps TRBD1 as D (6 bases). This CDR3 is built from 13 residues. CDR1 is KGHDR and CDR2 is SFDVKD in the germline V gene. Trimming left V 7 bases short and J 3 bases short, with 11 bases between. The DNA for the CDR3 is TGTGCCACCAGGATGACAGGAGAAGAGACCCAGTACTTC. Its protein is CATRMTGEETQYF.

This clone was detected once. The chain carries TRBV4-1 and TRBJ1-5, with D possibly TRBD1 on 5 matching bases. With 0 bases removed from V and 11 bases from J, the gap between germline ends came to 11 bases. Germline CDR1 and CDR2: MGHRA and YSYEKL. This CDR3 contains 13 residues. This chain's CDR3 is CASSQDRGGTQHF. CDR3 in DNA: TGCGCCAGCAGCCAAGATCGGGGGGGGACCCAGCATTTT.

This sequence joins TRBV7-8 and TRBJ2-5; the D gene is possibly TRBD1 (5 bases). Germline V gene data show CDR1 as SGHVS and CDR2 as FQNEAQ. V lost 1 base and J 3 bases, leaving 12 bases between the germline ends. The CDR3 has 15 amino acids. For the CDR3, the DNA is TGTGCCAGCAGCTTAGGTGCCCTAGGGGAAGAGACCCAGTACTTC. Its translation is CASSLGALGEETQYF.

The chain links TRBV11-3 to TRBJ2-2, with a tentative D call TRBD1 (5 bases). Germline-derived CDR1 and CDR2 are SGHNT and YENEEA. The CDR3 contains 14 residues. V gave up 5 bases and J gave up 4 bases, with 11 bases separating them. Here the CDR3 reads CASSVRVGTGELFF. In DNA, the CDR3 is TGTGCCAGCAGCGTCAGGGTGGGCACCGGGGAGCTGTTTTTT.

In its sample, this clone was seen a few times. The chain uses TRBV18 and TRBJ2-6, with D possibly TRBD2 on 5 matching bases. Germline V gene lookup returns CDR1 KGHSH and CDR2 LQKENI. V was shortened by 3 bases and J by 0 bases, with 9 bases between the two germline ends. CDR3 length: 16 amino acids. The DNA for the CDR3 is TGTGCCAGCTCACCCGGACTTCCCTCTGGGGCCAACGTCCTGACTTTC. Protein: CASSPGLPSGANVLTF. The entire variable domain, with the rest obtained from reference TRBV18 and TRBJ2-6, is as follows: NAGVMQNPRHLVRRRGQEARLRCSPMKGHSHVYWYRQLPEEGLKFMVYLQKENIIDESGMPKERFSAEFPKEGPSILRIQQVVRGDSAAYFCASSPGLPSGANVLTFGAGSRLTVL.

V is TRBV2 and J is TRBJ1-6; the match to TRBD1 covers 7 bases. The germline V gene has CDR1 SNHLY and CDR2 FYNNEI. This CDR3 has 14 residues. J gave up 5 bases and V 6 bases, and 4 bases lay outside the gene matches. CDR3 sequence (DNA): TGTGCCAGCAGCATACAGGGGAATAATTCACCCCTCCACTTT. Encoded protein: CASSIQGNNSPLHF. The full variable domain, in which reference TRBV2 and TRBJ1-6 provide the parts outside the CDR3, is EPEVTQTPSHQVTQMGQEVILRCVPISNHLYFYWYRQILGQKVEFLVSFYNNEISEKSEIFDDQFSVERPDGSNFTLKIRSTKLEDSAMYFCASSIQGNNSPLHFGNGTRLTVT.

The sample holds a few counts of this clone. The chain links TRBV5-1 to TRBJ2-7, with a tentative D call TRBD2 (5 bases). Germline values: CDR1 SGHRS, CDR2 YFSETQ. This CDR3 has 15 amino acids. V lost 0 bases to trimming and J lost 5 bases, with 15 bases between them. Here the CDR3 reads CASSLAGRPGNEQYV. Written as DNA, the CDR3 is TGCGCCAGCAGCTTGGCCGGCAGGCCGGGGAACGAGCAGTACGTC.

This chain joins TRBV11-2 and TRBJ2-5; D is perhaps TRBD2 (6 bases). CDR1 SGHAT and CDR2 FQNNGV come from the germline V gene. V was pared by 2 bases and J by 1 base, with 11 bases between. CDR3 length: 15 amino acids. CDR3 in DNA: TGTGCCAGCAGCTTACTTGGGGGGTCCCAAGAGACCCAGTACTTC. Translated: CASSLLGGSQETQYF.

The V and J genes are TRBV7-8 and TRBJ1-2; no clear D. Germline assignment: CDR1 SGHVS and CDR2 FQNEAQ. V was trimmed by 5 bases and J by 0 bases, leaving 10 bases between them. The CDR3 has 14 residues. The CDR3 loop reads CASSLLRANYGYTF. The CDR3 region has the DNA TGTGCCAGCAGCCTCCTGAGAGCTAACTATGGCTACACCTTC. The variable domain in full, completed from reference TRBV7-8 and TRBJ1-2, reads GAGVSQSPRYKVAKRGQDVALRCDPISGHVSLFWYQQALGQGPEFLTYFQNEAQLDKSGLPSDRFFAERPEGSVSTLKIQRTQQEDSAVYLCASSLLRANYGYTFGSGTRLTVV.

The chain couples TRBV2 to TRBJ1-1; 7 bases map to TRBD1. The CDR3 spans 15 residues. J lost 4 bases, V lost 3 bases, and 8 bases had no gene match. Germline V CDR1 and CDR2: SNHLY, FYNNEI. The chain's CDR3 is CASSEKGGAGTEAFF. For the CDR3, the DNA is TGTGCCAGCAGTGAGAAAGGGGGCGCGGGCACTGAAGCTTTCTTT.

This chain connects TRBV27 to TRBJ2-7; 9 bases agree with TRBD1. The CDR3 loop spans 17 amino acids. The germline V gene has CDR1 MNHEY and CDR2 SMNVEV (reference sequence). Trimming cost V 7 bases and J 1 base; bases outside gene matches: 14. In DNA form, the CDR3 reads TGTGCCAGCATTCCCTCCCCGGGACAGGGTTCTTCCTACGAGCAGTACTTC. This gives the protein CASIPSPGQGSSYEQYF.